The entry below describes one T cell receptor (beta chain). The data were obtained in a study of blood T cell repertoires in COVID-19. Across the whole study: From the United States, Italy and Spain came samples of acute and convalescent COVID-19.

The repertoire was sequenced with immunoSEQ multiplex PCR; TCRdb's copy has only in-frame clones and lacks some. The table lists almost 250,000 clones, 75% to 85% of them singletons, with about 9.3% in the top ten. Participants were aged 18 to 89 years from 20 to 30 US areas. Categorization into cohorts depended on clinical history that participants reported. The sequenced sample was PBMCs or T cells enriched from blood (not recorded which). The sequence came from a woman between 45 and 60 years old with acute COVID-19.

The CDR3 sequence is CASSWTGDNQPQHF. CDR3 in DNA: TGCGCCAGCAGCTGGACAGGAGACAATCAGCCCCAGCATTTT. The chain joins TRBV5-1 to TRBJ1-5; 7 bases map to TRBD1. The CDR3 length is 14 residues. J gave up 3 bases and V 3 bases, and 3 bases lay outside the gene matches. Looked up from germline, CDR1 is SGHRS and CDR2 is YFSETQ.